The rows below give T cell receptor beta chains drawn from one sample of a study of blood T cell repertoires in COVID-19. Profiling relied on immunoSEQ multiplex PCR, and the TCRdb table lists in-frame clones only, not all of them. The table lists some 100,000 clones, around nine tenths of them singletons. Sequencing input: peripheral blood. The receptors were sampled from a man aged 65 to 85 with acute or convalescent COVID-19. Each CDR3 is given with its conserved first and last residue. A D gene is named only where the DNA matches it firmly. Rows give clone size only sometimes, using once, few, many, or a class for an expanded clone.

TRBV15	once	TRBJ1-5	.	CATSRKGGGQPQHF	TGTGCCACCAGCAGAAAGGGGGGGGGACAGCCCCAGCATTTT
TRBV24-1	.	TRBJ2-7	TRBD1	CATSDPLRPRQGMTYEQYF	TGTGCCACCAGTGATCCGTTGCGCCCGAGACAGGGAATGACCTACGAGCAGTACTTC
TRBV4-1	.	TRBJ1-3	TRBD1	CASSQPGTGGTNTIYF	TGCGCCAGCAGCCAGCCCGGGACAGGGGGGACAAACACCATATATTTT
TRBV18	.	TRBJ1-1	TRBD1	CASSPLGQGGSNTEAFF	TGTGCCAGCTCACCGTTGGGACAGGGGGGGAGTAACACTGAAGCTTTCTTT
TRBV6-6	.	TRBJ1-5	TRBD1	CASRKDRVSNQPQHF	TGTGCCAGCAGAAAGGACAGGGTTAGCAATCAGCCCCAGCATTTT
TRBV2	.	TRBJ1-2	TRBD1	CASRSGTVNYGYTF	TGTGCCAGCAGGTCCGGGACAGTTAACTATGGCTACACCTTC
TRBV25-1	.	TRBJ1-1	TRBD1	CASSEYIGGTGEAFF	TGTGCCAGCAGTGAATATATTGGCGGGACAGGTGAAGCTTTCTTT
TRBV5-1	once	TRBJ2-3	.	CASSLAGFGGAGSSTDTQYF	TGCGCCAGCAGCTTGGCCGGGTTTGGAGGGGCGGGCTCTAGCACAGATACGCAGTATTTT
TRBV6-5	.	TRBJ1-2	.	CASSYATETYGYTF	TGTGCCAGCAGTTACGCGACAGAAACTTATGGCTACACCTTC
TRBV29-1	.	TRBJ1-2	.	CSVSVSYAGYTF	TGCAGCGTCTCGGTCTCCTACGCGGGCTACACCTTC
TRBV12-3/TRBV12-4	.	TRBJ2-3	.	CASSMYGADTQYF	TGTGCCAGCAGTATGTACGGGGCAGATACGCAGTATTTT
TRBV19	.	TRBJ2-7	TRBD1	CASSRQGNSYEQYF	TGTGCCAGTAGTCGACAGGGAAATTCCTACGAGCAGTACTTC
TRBV18	.	TRBJ1-3	.	CASSPQGVSGNTIYF	TGTGCCAGCTCACCTCAAGGGGTCTCTGGAAACACCATATATTTT
TRBV13	.	TRBJ1-1	.	CASSRYQGNTEAFF	TGTGCCAGCAGTAGATATCAGGGGAACACTGAAGCTTTCTTT
TRBV25-1	.	TRBJ2-7	TRBD1	CASSDDRAYEQYF	TGTGCCAGCAGTGACGACAGGGCGTACGAGCAGTACTTC
TRBV7-9	.	TRBJ1-6	TRBD1	CATPQGGDNSPLHF	TGTGCCACCCCACAGGGGGGCGATAATTCACCCCTCCACTTT
TRBV3-1/TRBV3-2	.	TRBJ1-6	.	CASRPREAYNSPLHF	TGTGCCAGCAGACCTCGTGAAGCTTATAATTCACCCCTCCACTTT
TRBV7-9	.	TRBJ1-6	TRBD1	CASSQGVWDYNSPLHF	TGTGCCAGCAGCCAGGGGGTGTGGGACTATAATTCACCCCTCCACTTT
TRBV6-5	.	TRBJ2-7	.	CASRHRGGTYEQYF	TGTGCCAGCAGACACAGGGGAGGCACCTACGAGCAGTACTTC
TRBV6-1	.	TRBJ1-2	TRBD1	CASSEGWGQNYGYTF	TGTGCCAGCAGTGAGGGCTGGGGACAGAACTATGGCTACACCTTC
TRBV12-3/TRBV12-4	.	TRBJ1-6	.	CASSLSSSPLHF	TGTGCCAGCAGTTTAAGCTCATCACCCCTCCACTTT
TRBV30	.	TRBJ1-6	.	CAWSVGRAGRLHLHF	TGTGCCTGGAGTGTGGGGAGGGCAGGGCGTCTTCACCTGCACTTT
TRBV24-1	.	TRBJ2-5	TRBD1	CATTWTGGRLETQYF	TGTGCCACCACCTGGACAGGGGGCCGTTTAGAGACCCAGTACTTC
TRBV4-3	.	TRBJ1-2	.	CASSQDLELAYTF	TGCGCCAGCAGCCAAGATCTGGAGCTGGCGTACACCTTC
TRBV24-1	.	TRBJ2-3	.	CATSEPRLSDTQYF	TGTGCCACCAGTGAGCCAAGACTGTCAGATACGCAGTATTTT
TRBV12-3/TRBV12-4	.	TRBJ2-7	.	CASSYRASSEQYF	TGTGCCAGCAGTTACAGGGCGAGCTCCGAGCAGTACTTC
TRBV20-1	large	TRBJ2-7	.	CSARGVYEQYF	TGCAGTGCTAGGGGAGTATACGAGCAGTACTTC
TRBV3-1/TRBV3-2	.	TRBJ1-5	.	CASSQATNQPQHF	TGTGCCAGCAGCCAGGCGACTAATCAGCCCCAGCATTTT
TRBV10-3	once	TRBJ2-1	TRBD2	CAINGGGYTYNEQFF	TGTGCCATCAATGGCGGGGGGTATACCTACAATGAGCAGTTCTTC
TRBV12-3/TRBV12-4	.	TRBJ2-7	.	CASSLRVGEQYF	TGTGCCAGCAGTTTACGGGTGGGCGAGCAGTACTTC
TRBV4-2	.	TRBJ2-7	.	CASSQVGIAAYEQYF	TGTGCCAGCAGCCAAGTAGGTATAGCGGCCTACGAGCAGTACTTC
TRBV11-2	.	TRBJ2-2	.	CASSLVEGGELFF	TGTGCCAGCAGCTTAGTCGAGGGCGGGGAGCTGTTTTTT
TRBV6-5	.	TRBJ1-6	TRBD1	CASSRNRDSGSPLHF	TGTGCCAGCAGTCGAAACCGGGACAGCGGGTCACCCCTCCACTTT
TRBV6-1	.	TRBJ2-3	.	CASSEALGGMTDTQYF	TGTGCCAGCAGTGAAGCTCTAGGGGGAATGACAGATACGCAGTATTTT
TRBV5-1	.	TRBJ2-3	TRBD2	CASSLGLAGAPTDTQYF	TGCGCCAGCAGCTTGGGTCTAGCGGGGGCCCCCACAGATACGCAGTATTTT
TRBV15	once	TRBJ1-6	TRBD1	CATSRDTGAESPLHF	TGTGCCACCAGCAGAGATACAGGGGCTGAATCACCCCTCCACTTT
TRBV19	.	TRBJ1-2	.	CASSIVPGGDYGYTF	TGTGCCAGTAGTATAGTTCCGGGAGGTGACTATGGCTACACCTTC
TRBV6-5	.	TRBJ2-7	TRBD2	CASCDLAGGGEQYF	TGTGCCAGCTGCGATCTTGCGGGAGGGGGCGAGCAGTACTTC
TRBV5-4	.	TRBJ2-1	TRBD2	CASSPGTRNTNEQFF	TGTGCCAGCAGCCCCGGGACTAGGAACACGAATGAGCAGTTCTTC
TRBV12-5	.	TRBJ2-1	.	CASGFRGDHYNEQFF	TGTGCTAGTGGTTTTCGGGGAGACCACTACAATGAGCAGTTCTTC
TRBV19	.	TRBJ1-2	.	CASSAGRAYYGYTF	TGTGCCAGTAGCGCCGGGAGGGCCTACTATGGCTACACCTTC
TRBV6-5	.	TRBJ1-4	TRBD1	CASSYSGRGEKLFF	TGTGCCAGCAGTTACTCCGGCAGGGGGGAAAAACTGTTTTTT
TRBV10-1	.	TRBJ1-5	.	CASSGQINQPQHF	TGCGCCAGCAGTGGACAGATTAATCAGCCCCAGCATTTT
TRBV5-6	once	TRBJ2-7	.	CASSLGTSSYEQYF	TGTGCCAGCAGCTTGGGGACAAGCTCCTACGAGCAGTACTTC
TRBV4-1	.	TRBJ1-3	TRBD1	CASSHRGTGDGNTIYF	TGCGCCAGCAGCCACCGCGGGACAGGGGACGGAAACACCATATATTTT
TRBV24-1	.	TRBJ1-5	TRBD1	CATSDPKQGNQPQHF	TGTGCCACCAGTGATCCGAAACAGGGGAATCAGCCCCAGCATTTT
TRBV2	few	TRBJ2-7	.	CASSEQSYEQYF	TGTGCCAGCAGTGAACAGTCCTACGAGCAGTACTTC
TRBV12-3/TRBV12-4	.	TRBJ2-2	.	CASSLGGAGELFF	TGTGCCAGCAGTTTAGGGGGGGCCGGGGAGCTGTTTTTT
TRBV7-9	.	TRBJ2-7	TRBD2	CASSPPGTSGYYEQYF	TGTGCCAGCAGCCCCCCAGGGACTAGCGGCTACTACGAGCAGTACTTC
TRBV19	.	TRBJ1-2	.	CASSPAGGDYYQGYTF	TGTGCCAGTAGTCCTGCGGGGGGGGACTACTATCAGGGCTACACCTTC
TRBV5-1	once	TRBJ1-2	.	CASSPVGANYGYTF	TGCGCCAGCAGCCCGGTTGGAGCTAACTATGGCTACACCTTC
TRBV19	.	TRBJ2-5	.	CASSPNGQETQYF	TGTGCCAGCTCCCCTAATGGCCAAGAGACCCAGTACTTC
TRBV5-4	few	TRBJ2-2	.	CASSFGSTGELFF	TGTGCCAGCAGCTTCGGTTCTACCGGGGAGCTGTTTTTT
TRBV6-5	.	TRBJ1-5	.	CASSRVSNQPQHF	TGTGCCAGCAGCAGGGTTAGCAATCAGCCCCAGCATTTT
TRBV12-5	.	TRBJ2-3	TRBD2	CASGLVVLREEPDTQYF	TGTGCTAGTGGTTTGGTAGTTTTGCGGGAGGAGCCAGATACGCAGTATTTT